Below are 23 T cell receptor beta chains sequenced from a single sample in a study of blood T cell repertoires in COVID-19. TCRdb's copy holds only in-frame clones and misses some; the assay was immunoSEQ multiplex PCR. Of about 270,000 clones in the sample, over 85% were seen once. Sequencing used PBMCs or T cells enriched from blood (not recorded which). These receptors all stem from a woman aged 60-70 years who had recovered from COVID-19.

The chain combines TRBV6-1 with TRBJ2-1; 10 bases match TRBD2. CDR1 MNHNS and CDR2 SASEGT come from the germline V gene. The CDR3 has 16 residues. J was trimmed by 8 bases and V by 4 bases; bases with no gene match: 11. CDR3 nucleotides: TGTGCCAGCAGTGGGAGCGGGGGACTAGCGACTGATGAGCAGTTCTTC. Protein product: CASSGSGGLATDEQFF.

The chain joins TRBV28 to TRBJ2-7; 8 nucleotides match TRBD1. Germline CDR1 MDHEN, CDR2 SYDVKM. J lost 3 bases, V lost 4 bases, and 14 bases had no gene match. The CDR3 runs to 17 residues. As DNA, the CDR3 is TGTGCCAGCAGTTCCCTCCCCGGGACAGGAGTTGTCTACGAGCAGTACTTC. This encodes CASSSLPGTGVVYEQYF.

V gene TRBV11-3 combines with J gene TRBJ1-1, with 7 bases matching TRBD1. V dropped 3 bases and J dropped 4; count of bases not matched to a gene: 5. Germline V lookup: CDR1 SGHNT, CDR2 YENEEA. The CDR3 has 14 amino acids. The CDR3: CASSFRTGSTEAFF. For the CDR3, the DNA is TGTGCCAGCAGCTTCCGGACAGGATCCACTGAAGCTTTCTTT. The full variable domain, its missing parts supplied by reference TRBV11-3 and TRBJ1-1, is EAGVVQSPRYKIIEKKQPVAFWCNPISGHNTLYWYLQNLGQGPELLIRYENEEAVDDSQLPKDRFSAERLKGVDSTLKIQPAELGDSAVYLCASSFRTGSTEAFFGQGTRLTVV.

The chain couples TRBV5-1 to TRBJ1-2; D may be TRBD1 (6 bases). Trimming removed 4 bases at V and 7 bases at J, with 20 bases between. The CDR3 sequence is 15 residues long. Germline CDR1 is SGHRS and CDR2 is YFSETQ. The DNA of the CDR3 is TGCGCCAGCAGCCCCACAGCCGGGACAATTTCTGGCTACACCTTC. This codes for CASSPTAGTISGYTF.

The chain recombines TRBV7-9 with TRBJ1-4, with a weak D call TRBD1 (5 bases). Germline CDR1 SEHNR, CDR2 FQNEAQ (reference sequence). The CDR3 runs to 17 residues. V lost 1 base and J lost 0, with 12 bases in between. In DNA form, the CDR3 reads TGTGCCAGCAGCTTAGTCTTCCAGACAGCAACTAATGAAAAACTGTTTTTT. This translates into CASSLVFQTATNEKLFF.

The chain uses TRBV28 and TRBJ2-7; the D gene is possibly TRBD1 (6 bases). Trimming cost V 2 bases and J 1 base, with 12 bases left between them. The CDR3 covers 15 residues. Germline CDR1 reads MDHEN; CDR2 reads SYDVKM. As DNA, the CDR3 is TGTGCCAGCAGTTTAAAAGCAGGGGCATCCTACGAGCAGTACTTC. The encoded protein is CASSLKAGASYEQYF.

This chain connects TRBV6-5 to TRBJ1-5, with 8 bases aligning to TRBD1. The CDR3 extends over 15 amino acids. From germline, CDR1 is MNHEY and CDR2 SVGAGI. V lost 8 bases to trimming and J lost 7 bases; unmatched junction nucleotides: 13. DNA of the CDR3: TGTGCCAGCCTAGAACTGCGACAGGGGCCCCAGCCCCAGCATTTT. Translation gives CASLELRQGPQPQHF.

The chain combines TRBV5-1 with TRBJ1-2; D remains unclear. The CDR3 totals 14 residues. Germline V CDR1 and CDR2: SGHRS, YFSETQ. The germline V and J ends were trimmed by 0 bases and 0 bases, with 6 bases remaining between them. The CDR3 is CASSLGPANYGYTF. CDR3 DNA sequence: TGCGCCAGCAGCTTGGGGCCAGCTAACTATGGCTACACCTTC.

A few counts support this clone. The gene calls are TRBV28 and TRBJ1-6, with TRBD1 as a possible D gene (5 bases). Germline V gene lookup returns CDR1 MDHEN and CDR2 SYDVKM. CDR3 length: 14 amino acids. With 5 bases removed from V and 14 bases from J, the gap between germline ends came to 19 bases. The CDR3 protein is CASSPGGGGWTLHF. DNA for the CDR3: TGTGCCAGCAGTCCCGGCGGGGGTGGGTGGACCCTCCACTTT.

The rearrangement joins TRBV5-1 to TRBJ2-7, with D unresolved. This CDR3 has 15 residues. Germline CDR1 is SGHRS and CDR2 is YFSETQ. Trimming pared 0 bases from V and 3 bases from J, leaving 13 bases between. The CDR3 DNA reads as TGCGCCAGCAGCTTGGATGTAGGAGTATTCTACGAGCAGTACTTC. It encodes CASSLDVGVFYEQYF. The full variable domain, in which reference TRBV5-1 and TRBJ2-7 provide the parts outside the CDR3, is KAGVTQTPRYLIKTRGQQVTLSCSPISGHRSVSWYQQTPGQGLQFLFEYFSETQRNKGNFPGRFSGRQFSNSRSEMNVSTLELGDSALYLCASSLDVGVFYEQYFGPGTRLTVT.

The J gene is TRBJ2-1, the V gene TRBV7-2; tentatively, D is TRBD1 (5 bases). The germline V gene encodes CDR1 SGHTA and CDR2 FQGNSA. The CDR3 extends over 15 amino acids. Trimming stripped 3 bases from V and 3 bases from J, with 12 bases between. CDR3 residues: CASSFLAGYYNEQFF. The CDR3 DNA sequence: TGTGCCAGCAGCTTTCTTGCAGGGTACTACAATGAGCAGTTCTTC. Full variable domain (remainder filled in from reference TRBV7-2 and TRBJ2-1): GAGVSQSPSNKVTEKGKDVELRCDPISGHTALYWYRQSLGQGLEFLIYFQGNSAPDKSGLPSDRFSAERTGGSVSTLTIQRTQQEDSAVYLCASSFLAGYYNEQFFGPGTRLTVL.

CDR3 in amino acids: CASSFATSGSRQYF. The CDR3 nucleotides are TGTGCCAGCAGTTTTGCTACTAGCGGGAGTCGGCAGTACTTC. The chain recombines TRBV27 with TRBJ2-7, with 11 bases aligning to TRBD2. V lost 3 bases, J lost 9 bases, and 7 bases stayed unmatched. Germline V gene lookup returns CDR1 MNHEY and CDR2 SMNVEV (reference sequence). The CDR3 is 14 residues long.

V and J are TRBV5-1 and TRBJ2-6; D possibly corresponds to TRBD1 (5 bases). V was pared by 4 bases and J by 1 base, with 6 bases between. This CDR3 comprises 14 residues. Per the germline V gene, CDR1 is SGHRS and CDR2 is YFSETQ. The CDR3 nucleotides read TGCGCCAGCAGCGGACAATCTGGGGCCAACGTCCTGACTTTC. Protein product: CASSGQSGANVLTF.

V usage is TRBV9 and J usage is TRBJ2-7, with 7 bases fitting TRBD1. The CDR3 sequence is 15 residues long. Trimming at V came to 0 bases and at J to 7 bases, leaving 10 bases not matched to a gene. Germline lookup yields CDR1 SGDLS and CDR2 YYNGEE. The CDR3 bases are TGTGCCAGCAGCGTAGCCCCATCAAGCAGGGGGGAGCAGTACTTC. Translating gives CASSVAPSSRGEQYF. Filled out from reference TRBV9 and TRBJ2-7, the complete variable domain reads DSGVTQTPKHLITATGQRVTLRCSPRSGDLSVYWYQQSLDQGLQFLIQYYNGEERAKGNILERFSAQQFPDLHSELNLSSLELGDSALYFCASSVAPSSRGEQYFGPGTRLTVT.

As for this clone: One end of the junction is discordant with germline, which a read error may explain. The rearrangement uses TRBV28 and TRBJ2-7, with 15 bases that match TRBD2. The germline V gene has CDR1 MDHEN and CDR2 SYDVKM. The CDR3 spans 14 residues. The CDR3 is CASQTGTSGGPAKF. Here the CDR3 DNA reads TGTGCCAGCCAAACCGGGACTAGCGGGGGGCCGGCGAAGTTC.

V and J are TRBV10-3 and TRBJ1-2; D remains ambiguous. V lost 4 bases, J lost 6 bases, and 15 bases lay in between. CDR1 is ENHRY, CDR2 SYGVKD, per germline. The CDR3 contains 14 residues. In DNA, the CDR3 is TGTGCCATCAGTGCTCGGGGAGACCTCGATGGCTACACCTTC. It translates to CAISARGDLDGYTF.

This rearrangement joins TRBV11-2 to TRBJ2-3; 7 positions match TRBD2. Losses at the gene ends were 5 bases for V and 2 bases for J; bases not matched to a gene: 7. Germline values: CDR1 SGHAT, CDR2 FQNNGV. The CDR3 has 15 amino acids. This chain's CDR3 is CASSPAGRATDTQYF. The CDR3 nucleotides are TGTGCCAGCAGCCCTGCGGGGAGGGCCACAGATACGCAGTATTTT.

The chain is built from TRBV29-1 and TRBJ2-5; possibly TRBD2 for D (6 bases). Per germline, CDR1 SQVTM and CDR2 ANQGSEA. The CDR3 has 13 amino acids. Trimming pared 7 bases from V and 4 bases from J, leaving 16 bases between. As DNA, the CDR3 is TGCAGCGGCTCACGGGGGAGAGGAGAGACCCAGTACTTC. It encodes CSGSRGRGETQYF.

The V and J genes are TRBV9 and TRBJ2-1; D gene uncertain. The germline V gene has CDR1 SGDLS and CDR2 YYNGEE. This CDR3 spans 12 amino acids. Between the trimmed V and J ends, which lost 4 bases and 8 bases, there was a span of 10 bases. The CDR3 sequence is CASSLTVDEQFF. DNA for the CDR3: TGTGCCAGCAGCCTCACAGTCGATGAGCAGTTCTTC.

V and J are TRBV30 and TRBJ1-3; 9 nucleotides align to TRBD1. V was clipped by 0 bases and J by 0 bases; unmatched bases: 3. The germline gives CDR1 GTSNPN, CDR2 SVGIG (reference sequence). The CDR3 runs to 16 residues. The CDR3 nucleotides read TGTGCCTGGAGTGTGGGACAGGGCTACTCTGGAAACACCATATATTTT. Translated: CAWSVGQGYSGNTIYF.

The chain employs TRBV6-6 and TRBJ1-5; weak D call: TRBD1 (6 bases). V was trimmed by 7 bases and J by 0 bases, leaving 13 bases between them. This CDR3 has 15 residues. Looked up from germline, CDR1 is MNHNY and CDR2 is SVGAGI (reference sequence). For the CDR3, the DNA is TGTGCCAGCATTTTACAGGGCAATAGCAATCAGCCCCAGCATTTT. As protein: CASILQGNSNQPQHF.

The rearrangement links TRBV7-3 to TRBJ1-3, with TRBD1 matching over 7 bases. With 5 bases clipped from V and 5 bases from J, the junction kept 6 bases outside the gene matches. CDR3 size: 14 residues. The V gene's germline CDR1 is SGHTA and CDR2 FQGTGA. Here the CDR3 reads CASSIRDSRNTIYF. The CDR3 nucleotides are TGTGCCAGCAGCATTCGGGACAGCCGAAACACCATATATTTT.

V and J are TRBV3-1 (or the pseudogene TRBV3-2) and TRBJ2-1; 7 bases align to TRBD2. J gave up 4 bases and V 4 bases, and 10 bases lay outside the gene matches. This CDR3 has 16 residues. Looked up from germline, CDR1 is LGHDT and CDR2 is YNNKEL (reference sequence). Written as DNA, the CDR3 is TGTGCCAGCAGCCCCCTGGGGAGGGGAGGTTACAATGAGCAGTTCTTC. Protein sequence: CASSPLGRGGYNEQFF.